This T cell receptor (beta chain) was identified in a study of T cell responses to AZD1222 COVID-19 vaccine. Study observations and caveats: Among spike-specific TCRs, nearly half reportedly target unmutated variant regions. An increase in Spike-specific TCR breadth and depth was observed after two AZD1222 doses.

Using immunoSEQ multiplex PCR, the repertoire was profiled, and TCRdb retains in-frame clones only, with some absent. This table has around 140,000 clones, roughly nine tenths appearing once. From germline, CDR1 is MNHEY and CDR2 SVGEGT. With 2 bases clipped from V and 6 bases from J, the junction kept 12 bases outside the gene matches. This CDR3 spans 18 amino acids. As regards this clone: Its antigen remains unidentified.

This sample comprised peripheral blood, obtained on day 0 of AZD1222 vaccination. The origin of this receptor is an adult in good health. The J gene is TRBJ2-1, the V gene TRBV6-2 or TRBV6-3; 11 bases are a match to TRBD2. In DNA, the CDR3 is TGTGCCAGCAGTTACAAACCCTGGGCTAGCGGGAGGTCCAATGAGCAGTTCTTC. It encodes CASSYKPWASGRSNEQFF.